The 27 T cell receptor beta chains presented below share a single source sample, sequenced in a study of shared clonotypes between healthy human individuals. The assay was immunoSEQ multiplex PCR, and TCRdb's table has in-frame clones only and misses some. Found here are about 100,000 clones, less than 50% of them singletons; the top ten hold roughly 16%. The sample taken for sequencing was PBMCs. The receptors originated from a woman in her thirties or forties in good health. Some clones in this sample may be carry-over from other donors' samples.

Regarding this clone: A read error likely explains this, since a far larger clone differs by one base. The J gene is TRBJ1-3, the V gene TRBV2; 7 bases agree with TRBD1. The CDR3 extends over 13 amino acids. The V gene's germline CDR1 is SNHLY and CDR2 FYNNEI. In nucleotides, the CDR3 is TGTGCCAGCGCCGGACAGGCTGGAAGCACCATATATTTT. This codes for CASAGQAGSTIYF.

The chain joins TRBV2 to TRBJ1-2; D might be TRBD1 (6 bases). Germline CDR1 SNHLY, CDR2 FYNNEI. V lost 7 bases and J 2 bases, leaving 11 bases between the germline ends. The CDR3 is 13 residues long. CDR3: CASNSGANYGYTF. As DNA, the CDR3 is TGTGCCAGCAACTCAGGGGCAAACTATGGCTACACCTTC.

This clone was counted at least ten times. This chain connects TRBV30 to TRBJ1-4; D call uncertain. The V gene's germline CDR1 is GTSNPN and CDR2 SVGIG (reference sequence). The CDR3 is 12 residues long. Trimming stripped 1 base from V and 5 bases from J, with 5 bases between. The CDR3 is CAWSAQNEKLFF. CDR3 bases: TGTGCCTGGAGTGCGCAGAATGAAAAACTGTTTTTT.

Many counts were recorded for this clone. The chain joins TRBV15 to TRBJ2-7; 12 bases line up with TRBD2. J was trimmed by 4 bases and V by 3 bases; bases with no gene match: 7. This CDR3 has 16 amino acids. Germline lookup yields CDR1 LNHNV and CDR2 YYDKDF (reference sequence). The CDR3 here is CATSSFSTSGSYEQYF. Here the CDR3 DNA reads TGTGCCACCAGCAGTTTCTCGACTAGCGGGAGTTACGAGCAGTACTTC.

The chain joins TRBV6-5 to TRBJ2-7, with D uncertain. The CDR3 totals 12 residues. Looked up from germline, CDR1 is MNHEY and CDR2 is SVGAGI. V lost 6 bases and J lost 2, with 8 bases in between. In DNA, the CDR3 is TGTGCCAGCAGCGACTGGACCTACGAGCAGTACTTC. Its protein product is CASSDWTYEQYF.

The chain carries TRBV14 and TRBJ2-1, with 8 bases fitting TRBD2. Trimming cost V 5 bases and J 1 base; bases outside gene matches: 4. This CDR3 comprises 15 residues. The germline CDR1 and CDR2 sequences are SGHDN and FVKESK. The CDR3 bases are TGTGCCAGCAGCGAAGTAGCGGGGTCCTACAATGAGCAGTTCTTC. This gives the protein CASSEVAGSYNEQFF.

This clone was recorded many times. V and J are TRBV7-2 and TRBJ1-4, with 8 bases aligning to TRBD1. The length of the CDR3 is 16 residues. Germline V gene sequence: CDR1 SGHTA, CDR2 FQGNSA. The V and J ends lost 6 bases and 10 bases, in that order; junction bases with no gene match: 16. CDR3 protein: CASRPDRAGMDGKLFF. Written as DNA, the CDR3 is TGTGCCAGCAGGCCGGACAGGGCGGGCATGGATGGAAAACTGTTTTTT. The full variable domain, with the rest looked up from reference TRBV7-2 and TRBJ1-4, is GAGVSQSPSNKVTEKGKDVELRCDPISGHTALYWYRQSLGQGLEFLIYFQGNSAPDKSGLPSDRFSAERTGGSVSTLTIQRTQQEDSAVYLCASRPDRAGMDGKLFFGSGTQLSVL.

This clone occurred many times. V is TRBV5-1 and J is TRBJ2-7, with TRBD2 identical over 7 bases. J lost 7 bases, V lost 4 bases, and 2 bases had no gene match. CDR3 length equals 11 residues. The germline V gene encodes CDR1 SGHRS and CDR2 YFSETQ. The CDR3 coding sequence is TGCGCCAGCAGCGCAGCGGGGGAGCAGTACTTC. Residues: CASSAAGEQYF.

About this clone: Since a far larger clone is one base different, this is likely a read error. This CDR3 fails to terminate in the conserved phenylalanine or tryptophan, so it likely reflects a read error. The rearrangement links TRBV28 to TRBJ2-2; D is undetermined. This CDR3 contains 14 residues. Trimming took off 2 bases at V and 0 bases at J, with 4 bases between the two ends. Germline lookup yields CDR1 MDHEN and CDR2 SYDVKM. This CDR3 reads CASSLVANTGELFL. DNA for the CDR3: TGTGCCAGCAGTTTAGTTGCGAACACCGGGGAGCTGTTTTTA.

V gene TRBV11-2 combines with J gene TRBJ2-5, with D unclear. V was trimmed by 6 bases and J by 2 bases, leaving 22 bases between them. The CDR3 runs 17 residues. Germline lookup yields CDR1 SGHAT and CDR2 FQNNGV. Written as DNA, the CDR3 is TGTGCCAGCAGAAGTGGAGTCCGAAGTAAACCACAAGAGACCCAGTACTTC. Its translation: CASRSGVRSKPQETQYF.

This clone was seen a handful of times. The chain links TRBV19 to TRBJ2-7, with D hard to call. Germline V gene data show CDR1 as LNHDA and CDR2 as SQIVND (reference sequence). This CDR3 has 14 residues. Trimming removed 7 bases at V and 6 bases at J, with 19 bases between. The CDR3 nucleotides are TGTGCCAGTAAGTTTAACAGCATAAGTTCCGAGCAGTACTTC. Amino acids: CASKFNSISSEQYF.

The rearrangement links TRBV7-9 to TRBJ2-7, with 7 bases aligning to TRBD2. V lost 8 bases to trimming and J lost 1 base; unmatched junction nucleotides: 2. CDR3 length equals 12 residues. Germline CDR1 is SEHNR and CDR2 is FQNEAQ (reference sequence). CDR3 bases: TGTGCCAGCGCGGGAGCGTCCTACGAGCAGTACTTC. Its protein product is CASAGASYEQYF.

CDR3 in DNA: TGTGCCAGCACACAGACTAGCGGCGAGCAGTACTTC. Residues: CASTQTSGEQYF. V gene TRBV2 combines with J gene TRBJ2-7; 9 positions agree with TRBD2. Germline V gene sequence: CDR1 SNHLY, CDR2 FYNNEI. The CDR3 contains 12 residues. Trimming removed 7 bases from V and 6 bases from J; junction bases left unmatched: 4.

This chain uses TRBV6-5 with TRBJ1-2, with a tentative D call TRBD1 (5 bases). The CDR3 has 14 amino acids. Germline CDR1 and CDR2: MNHEY and SVGAGI. Trimming pared 5 bases from V and 8 bases from J, leaving 18 bases between. CDR3 sequence: CASSKLVAGRGYTF. In DNA form, the CDR3 reads TGTGCCAGCAGTAAACTTGTGGCAGGGCGCGGCTACACCTTC.

The chain links TRBV4-1 to TRBJ1-2; tentative D call: TRBD1 (5 bases). The ends were cut back, 0 bases at V and 8 bases at J, with 16 bases in the middle. This CDR3 is built from 15 residues. Germline values: CDR1 MGHRA, CDR2 YSYEKL. The CDR3: CASSQDSAGWYGYTF. In DNA, the CDR3 is TGCGCCAGCAGCCAAGATTCTGCAGGGTGGTACGGCTACACCTTC.

This chain uses TRBV7-2 with TRBJ1-3; 8 nucleotides match TRBD1. Trimming took 3 bases from V and 4 from J; bases not matched to a gene: 5. This CDR3 is built from 15 residues. Per the germline V gene, CDR1 is SGHTA and CDR2 is FQGNSA. CDR3 sequence reads: CASSLLRTGGNTIYF. The CDR3, as DNA: TGTGCCAGCAGCTTGCTAAGGACAGGGGGAAACACCATATATTTT.

The gene calls are TRBV7-8 and TRBJ2-7; D possibly matches TRBD1 or TRBD2 (5 bases each). V was trimmed by 4 bases and J by 3 bases, leaving 13 bases between them. Germline values: CDR1 SGHVS, CDR2 FQNEAQ. The CDR3 has 14 residues. DNA for the CDR3: TGTGCCAGCAGCTCCAAGAGGGGTGGCTACGAGCAGTACTTC. This codes for CASSSKRGGYEQYF.

This rearrangement joins TRBV4-3 to TRBJ2-1; 10 positions match TRBD2. Germline assignment: CDR1 LGHNA and CDR2 YSLEER. CDR3 length: 18 amino acids. Trimming at V came to 4 bases and at J to 5 bases, leaving 14 bases not matched to a gene. The CDR3 spells CASSLALAGVELNNEQFF. Here the CDR3 DNA reads TGCGCCAGCAGCCTCGCGCTAGCGGGAGTAGAGTTGAACAATGAGCAGTTCTTC.

This clone was counted between two and nine times. The chain is built from TRBV6-1 and TRBJ2-7, with D perhaps assigned TRBD1 or TRBD2 (5 bases each). The V gene lost 11 bases and the J gene lost 7 bases, with 21 bases spanning the gap. Germline V gene lookup returns CDR1 MNHNS and CDR2 SASEGT. This CDR3 comprises 13 residues. The DNA for the CDR3 is TGTGCCGGCCGGGACCGATCGACTACTGAGCAGTACTTC. Its protein product is CAGRDRSTTEQYF.

This clone was counted ten times or more. Other DNA variants within this sample encode the same CDR3. The chain couples TRBV28 to TRBJ1-4; 7 bases are a match to TRBD1. The CDR3 is 13 amino acids. With V trimmed by 8 bases and J by 2 bases, 2 bases remained unmatched. Germline values: CDR1 MDHEN, CDR2 SYDVKM. The CDR3 loop is CASRTGTNEKLFF. The CDR3 bases are TGTGCCAGCCGGACAGGCACTAATGAAAAACTGTTTTTT.

With regard to this clone: A read error may account for a junction end that differs from germline. V is TRBV7-2 and J is TRBJ2-5, with 8 bases lining up with TRBD1. The CDR3 consists of 16 residues. CDR1 is SGHTA, CDR2 FQGNSA, per germline. CDR3 sequence: CASSQEAGTGGETQYF. The CDR3 DNA follows: TGCGCCAGCAGCCAAGAAGCCGGGACAGGCGGTGAGACCCAGTACTTC.

As regards this clone: Only one base separates this from a far larger clonotype, so it likely reflects a read error. This specimen includes other DNA sequences encoding the same CDR3. The gene calls are TRBV19 and TRBJ1-5, with D uncertain. Deletions cut 4 bases from V and 7 bases from J, with 8 bases between. CDR3 length: 12 residues. Germline lookup yields CDR1 LNHDA and CDR2 SQIVND (reference sequence). The CDR3 DNA follows: TGTGCCAGTAGTAGCTTCAACCAGCCCCAGCATTTT. Its protein product is CASSSFNQPQHF. The full variable domain, rest sourced from reference TRBV19 and TRBJ1-5, is DGGITQSPKYLFRKEGQNVTLSCEQNLNHDAMYWYRQDPGQGLRLIYYSQIVNDFQKGDIAEGYSVSREKKESFPLTVTSAQKNPTAFYLCASSSFNQPQHFGDGTRLSIL.

The V gene is TRBV9, the J gene TRBJ2-7; D gene unclear. The CDR3 has 15 residues. Germline CDR1 is SGDLS and CDR2 is YYNGEE. V was clipped by 4 bases and J by 1 base, with 15 bases between them. CDR3 loop: CASSPRLTASYEQYF. The CDR3 DNA follows: TGTGCCAGCAGCCCCCGCCTCACAGCGTCCTACGAGCAGTACTTC. The entire variable domain, with the rest obtained from reference TRBV9 and TRBJ2-7, is as follows: DSGVTQTPKHLITATGQRVTLRCSPRSGDLSVYWYQQSLDQGLQFLIQYYNGEERAKGNILERFSAQQFPDLHSELNLSSLELGDSALYFCASSPRLTASYEQYFGPGTRLTVT.

The chain recombines TRBV28 with TRBJ2-1; D remains ambiguous. Germline CDR1 is MDHEN and CDR2 is SYDVKM. Trimming shortened V by 4 bases and J by 8 bases, and 9 bases separated the two germline ends. CDR3 length: 12 amino acids. CDR3: CASSSPVDEQFF. For the CDR3, the DNA is TGTGCCAGCAGTTCACCTGTGGATGAGCAGTTCTTC.

The chain is built from TRBV27 and TRBJ2-5; the D is unclear. The CDR3 runs 14 residues. Germline V gene lookup returns CDR1 MNHEY and CDR2 SMNVEV (reference sequence). V shed 6 bases and J shed 4 bases, with 15 bases lying between them. The CDR3 protein is CASSKWTDAETQYF. CDR3 bases: TGTGCCAGCAGCAAATGGACCGACGCAGAGACCCAGTACTTC.

V and J are TRBV30 and TRBJ2-7; the D gene is possibly TRBD1 (6 bases). Germline CDR1 and CDR2: GTSNPN and SVGIG (reference sequence). This CDR3 region has 11 residues. V was clipped by 5 bases and J by 1 base, with 6 bases between them. The CDR3 DNA reads TGTGCCTGGGGACAGTCCTACGAGCAGTACTTC. It is translated as CAWGQSYEQYF.

This clone was detected ten times or more. The chain is built from TRBV5-1 and TRBJ1-4; tentatively, D is TRBD1 (5 bases). Trimming took off 3 bases at V and 3 bases at J, with 6 bases between the two ends. CDR3 length: 13 residues. Looked up from germline, CDR1 is SGHRS and CDR2 is YFSETQ. The CDR3 region is CASSSGPNEKLFF. In DNA, the CDR3 is TGCGCCAGCAGCTCGGGGCCTAATGAAAAACTGTTTTTT.